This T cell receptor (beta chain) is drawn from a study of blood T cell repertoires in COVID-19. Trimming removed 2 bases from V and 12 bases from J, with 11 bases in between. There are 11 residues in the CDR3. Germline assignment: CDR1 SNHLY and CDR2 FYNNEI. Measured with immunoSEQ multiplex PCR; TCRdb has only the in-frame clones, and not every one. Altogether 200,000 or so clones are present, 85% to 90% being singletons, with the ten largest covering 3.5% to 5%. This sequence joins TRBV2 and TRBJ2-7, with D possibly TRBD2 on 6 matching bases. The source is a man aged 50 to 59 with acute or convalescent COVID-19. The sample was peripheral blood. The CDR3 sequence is CASSETGGTYF. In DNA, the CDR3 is TGTGCCAGCAGTGAAACCGGGGGTACGTACTTC.